This T cell receptor beta chain was sequenced during a study of beta chain features in type 1 diabetes. Study as a whole: Age and gender were similar between patients and healthy donors, as were cell yields. Whole-study findings and limits: Moderate but significant shortening of TCRB CDR3s was recorded in all four CD4+ subsets from Type 1 diabetes patients. The question of HLA type influencing TCRB rearrangement was one that remained unresolved here.

Between the trimmed V and J ends, which lost 0 bases and 8 bases, there was a span of 9 bases. The CDR3 runs 14 residues. Germline loops: CDR1 SGDLS, CDR2 YYNGEE. The investigators reverse transcribed all of the isolated RNA, so they sequenced expressed TCRB transcripts. Profiling relied on immunoSEQ multiplex PCR, and the TCRdb table lists in-frame clones only, not all of them. The table lists 150,000 to 180,000 clones, over 9% of them singletons. As concerns this clone: Its antigen is not known.

The origin of this receptor is a man aged 25-45 years with type 1 diabetes. The J gene is TRBJ1-6, the V gene TRBV9, with D perhaps TRBD1 (6 bases). The sample consisted of central memory CD4+ T cells from blood. The CDR3 protein is CASSVAGGHSPLHF. Here the CDR3 DNA reads TGTGCCAGCAGCGTAGCGGGGGGCCATTCACCCCTCCACTTT.